This entry lists 32 T cell receptor beta chains sequenced from one sample in a study of CD8 T cells in Susac syndrome. RNA was extracted with the RNeasy kit, and a quantity of 0.5 to 1 ug was reverse transcribed using random hexamers. TCRdb redid the calling of the immunoSEQ multiplex PCR reads with MiXCR, one entry per CDR3 protein. The sample carries almost 450,000 distinct CDR3 sequences, approximately 89% recorded once. The sample consisted of CD8+ T cells from PBMCs. The origin of the receptors is a human donor with multiple sclerosis.

The chain couples TRBV2 to TRBJ2-1; TRBD2 aligns across 12 bases. The CDR3 consists of 19 residues. The germline V gene has CDR1 SNHLY and CDR2 FYNNEI. Unmatched junction bases numbered 14, after V lost 5 bases and J lost 3 bases. The CDR3 nucleotides are TGTGCCAGCAGTTCCCCTGGGCTAGCGGGAGGGCCTTTCTACAATGAGCAGTTCTTC. Translation gives CASSSPGLAGGPFYNEQFF.

The CDR3 sequence: CASSWVGGQYF. For the CDR3, the DNA is TGTGCCAGCAGTTGGGTTGGTGGGCAGTACTTC. The chain carries TRBV28 and TRBJ2-7; D gene uncertain. There are 11 residues in the CDR3. V was shortened by 4 bases and J by 9 bases, with 10 bases between the two germline ends. CDR1 MDHEN and CDR2 SYDVKM come from the germline V gene.

There are a few counts of this clonotype. The chain is built from TRBV28 and TRBJ2-7; D call uncertain. V dropped 5 bases and J dropped 4 bases, with 12 bases sitting between them. CDR3 length equals 13 residues. Germline CDR1 reads MDHEN; CDR2 reads SYDVKM. In DNA form, the CDR3 reads TGTGCCAGCAGTCCACCTCTCCCGTACGAGCAGTACTTC. This codes for CASSPPLPYEQYF.

This clonotype was seen only once. The rearrangement uses TRBV19 and TRBJ1-1; 10 positions agree with TRBD1. J was trimmed by 0 bases and V by 4 bases; bases with no gene match: 5. CDR1 LNHDA and CDR2 SQIVND come from the germline V gene (reference sequence). The length of the CDR3 is 16 residues. CDR3 sequence reads: CASSTDRGPVNTEAFF. In nucleotides, the CDR3 is TGTGCCAGTAGTACAGACAGGGGGCCCGTGAACACTGAAGCTTTCTTT.

The CDR3 spells CASSHGTEKTTGELFF. The CDR3 nucleotides read TGCGCCAGCAGCCACGGGACCGAGAAAACCACCGGGGAGCTGTTTTTT. This chain links TRBV5-1 with TRBJ2-2; D possibly matches TRBD1 or TRBD2 (5 bases each). Trimming took off 4 bases at V and 4 bases at J, with 17 bases between the two ends. The CDR3 has 16 residues. Germline values: CDR1 SGHRS, CDR2 YFSETQ.

V and J are TRBV20-1 and TRBJ2-5; no clear D gene. Germline loops: CDR1 DFQATT, CDR2 SNEGSKA (reference sequence). This CDR3 contains 12 residues. Trimming stripped 2 bases from V and 5 bases from J, with 9 bases between. CDR3 residues: CSARWIKETQYF. In DNA form, the CDR3 reads TGCAGTGCTAGATGGATTAAGGAGACCCAGTACTTC.

The J gene is TRBJ2-5, the V gene TRBV14; D gene uncertain. V was pared by 0 bases and J by 4 bases, with 15 bases between. The CDR3 length is 16 residues. CDR1 and CDR2 (germline): SGHDN, FVKESK. CDR3 coding DNA: TGTGCCAGCAGCCAAGATCCCGGACGCTACCGAGAGACCCAGTACTTC. It yields the protein CASSQDPGRYRETQYF.

The chain couples TRBV7-8 to TRBJ2-1; 8 nucleotides line up with TRBD2. V dropped 0 bases and J dropped 3; count of bases not matched to a gene: 4. The V gene's germline CDR1 is SGHVS and CDR2 FQNEAQ. The CDR3 covers 16 residues. CDR3: CASSLASRGDYNEQFF. The CDR3 DNA reads as TGTGCCAGCAGCTTAGCATCGCGGGGGGACTACAATGAGCAGTTCTTC.

The sample holds a few counts of this clonotype. The CDR3, as DNA: TGTGCCAGCAGCCAAGGACAGTCTGAAAAACTGTTTTTT. Amino acids: CASSQGQSEKLFF. This sequence joins TRBV6-1 and TRBJ1-4; a possible D gene is TRBD1 (6 bases). This CDR3 has 13 residues. Germline V gives CDR1 MNHNS, CDR2 SASEGT. The V end lost 6 bases, the J end lost 7 bases, and 12 bases lay between the germline ends.

Only one count was recorded for this clonotype. The chain joins TRBV5-1 to TRBJ1-1; D may be TRBD1 (6 bases). Trimming pared 0 bases from V and 5 bases from J, leaving 11 bases between. This CDR3 contains 14 residues. Germline V gives CDR1 SGHRS, CDR2 YFSETQ. The CDR3 here is CASSLEGGWTEAFF. CDR3 sequence (DNA): TGCGCCAGCAGCTTGGAAGGGGGTTGGACTGAAGCTTTCTTT.

The chain carries TRBV11-2 and TRBJ2-7; D perhaps matches TRBD2 (6 bases). The V end was cut by 1 base, the J end by 6 bases, with 10 bases between. The CDR3 is 13 residues long. Germline V gene lookup returns CDR1 SGHAT and CDR2 FQNNGV. For the CDR3, the DNA is TGTGCCAGCAGCTTAGTGACGGGAGTCGAGCAGTACTTC. Translation: CASSLVTGVEQYF.

This clonotype was found a few times. The gene calls are TRBV6-4 and TRBJ2-3; D may be TRBD1 or TRBD2 (5 bases each). Trimming took 6 bases from V and 1 from J, leaving 14 bases between them. CDR3 length equals 15 residues. The germline gives CDR1 MRHNA, CDR2 SNTAGT. The CDR3, as DNA: TGTGCCAGCAGCGACCCGGGACCTCGCACAGATACGCAGTATTTT. Its protein product is CASSDPGPRTDTQYF.

The chain carries TRBV7-9 and TRBJ2-2; TRBD2 matches at 11 bases. J was trimmed by 3 bases and V by 5 bases; bases with no gene match: 5. Per germline, CDR1 SEHNR and CDR2 FQNEAQ (reference sequence). CDR3 length: 16 residues. DNA of the CDR3: TGTGCCAGCAGCCACACTAGCGGGAGAGACACCGGGGAGCTGTTTTTT. Its protein product is CASSHTSGRDTGELFF.

This clonotype was seen just once. This chain links TRBV27 with TRBJ2-7; no reliable D call. Trimming shortened V by 4 bases and J by 3 bases, and 10 bases separated the two germline ends. In germline, CDR1 is MNHEY, CDR2 SMNVEV (reference sequence). This CDR3 comprises 13 residues. The CDR3 DNA reads TGTGCCAGCAGTTCGTCAGCCGTCTACGAGCAGTACTTC. This sequence encodes CASSSSAVYEQYF.

The V and J genes are TRBV30 and TRBJ2-7, with 7 nucleotides matching TRBD2. J was trimmed by 3 bases and V by 2 bases; bases with no gene match: 1. This CDR3 has 12 residues. The germline V gene has CDR1 GTSNPN and CDR2 SVGIG (reference sequence). CDR3 DNA: TGTGCCTGGAGTCGGACTAGCTACGAGCAGTACTTC. Translated, it gives CAWSRTSYEQYF.

This chain joins TRBV30 and TRBJ1-4, with no clear D. V was cut by 1 base and J by 10 bases, with 16 bases left in between. The CDR3 is made up of 14 amino acids. The germline V gene encodes CDR1 GTSNPN and CDR2 SVGIG (reference sequence). CDR3: CAWSDTSPSGKLFF. In DNA form, the CDR3 reads TGTGCCTGGAGTGATACCAGTCCATCAGGAAAACTGTTTTTT.

The chain carries TRBV27 and TRBJ2-7; D perhaps matches TRBD1 (5 bases). Trimming removed 2 bases from V and 3 bases from J, with 14 bases in between. The CDR3 is 15 amino acids. Looked up from germline, CDR1 is MNHEY and CDR2 is SMNVEV (reference sequence). CDR3 in amino acids: CASSLDASGFYEQYF. The CDR3 coding sequence is TGTGCCAGCAGTTTAGATGCTTCAGGGTTCTACGAGCAGTACTTC.

The chain couples TRBV12-3 or TRBV12-4 to TRBJ1-5; the D gene is possibly TRBD1 (6 bases). This CDR3 is built from 14 residues. V was clipped by 5 bases and J by 7 bases, with 15 bases between them. The CDR3 region has the DNA TGTGCCAGCAGTCCCTCTGGGGGCAGGCAGCCCCAGCATTTT. It specifies CASSPSGGRQPQHF.

The rearrangement joins TRBV6-2 or TRBV6-3 to TRBJ2-3; 11 bases match TRBD1. The germline V gene encodes CDR1 MNHEY and CDR2 SVGEGT. The CDR3 is 15 residues long. V was clipped by 5 bases and J by 7 bases; unmatched bases: 8. CDR3 in amino acids: CASSPGQGALNTQYF. The CDR3 nucleotides are TGTGCCAGCAGTCCAGGACAGGGGGCATTGAATACGCAGTATTTT.

V gene TRBV5-4 combines with J gene TRBJ2-7; 10 bases map to TRBD1. Germline trimming cut 4 bases from V and 6 bases from J; bases unmatched to any gene: 10. Germline CDR1 is SGHNT and CDR2 is YYREEE (reference sequence). CDR3 length: 15 amino acids. This CDR3 is CASSPGTGDWGEQYF. Written as DNA, the CDR3 is TGTGCCAGCAGCCCCGGGACAGGGGATTGGGGCGAGCAGTACTTC. The variable domain in full, with the rest retrieved from reference TRBV5-4 and TRBJ2-7, is ETGVTQSPTHLIKTRGQQVTLRCSSQSGHNTVSWYQQALGQGPQFIFQYYREEENGRGNFPPRFSGLQFPNYSSELNVNALELDDSALYLCASSPGTGDWGEQYFGPGTRLTVT.

This chain connects TRBV10-1 to TRBJ2-3; D is possibly TRBD2 (6 bases). Germline-derived CDR1 and CDR2 are WNHNN and SYGVQD (reference sequence). The CDR3 is 15 amino acids. Trimming pared 6 bases from V and 2 bases from J, leaving 15 bases between. CDR3 DNA: TGCGCCAGCAGCGATCCGGGGGAAAACACAGATACGCAGTATTTT. Protein product: CASSDPGENTDTQYF.

The chain has TRBV9 and TRBJ2-1, with 7 positions matching TRBD1. The CDR3 has 17 amino acids. V was pared by 4 bases and J by 6 bases, with 16 bases of the junction left unmatched. Germline V gene sequence: CDR1 SGDLS, CDR2 YYNGEE. The CDR3 sequence: CASSSQRPTGALNEQFF. In DNA, the CDR3 is TGTGCCAGCAGCTCTCAAAGACCTACAGGGGCTCTCAATGAGCAGTTCTTC.

The chain combines TRBV30 with TRBJ1-1, with D unresolved. The germline gives CDR1 GTSNPN, CDR2 SVGIG (reference sequence). The length of the CDR3 is 13 residues. V gave up 1 base and J gave up 1 base, with 7 bases separating them. The CDR3 loop is CAWSAGWNTEAFF. The CDR3 coding sequence is TGTGCCTGGAGTGCTGGGTGGAACACTGAAGCTTTCTTT.

This rearrangement joins TRBV14 to TRBJ1-1, with D unclear. The germline V gene has CDR1 SGHDN and CDR2 FVKESK. V was trimmed by 6 bases and J by 0 bases, leaving 11 bases between them. The CDR3 is 14 amino acids. This CDR3 is CASRRGSVNTEAFF. In DNA, the CDR3 is TGTGCCAGCAGACGGGGATCGGTGAACACTGAAGCTTTCTTT. The entire variable domain, with the rest obtained from reference TRBV14 and TRBJ1-1, is as follows: EAGVTQFPSHSVIEKGQTVTLRCDPISGHDNLYWYRRVMGKEIKFLLHFVKESKQDESGMPNNRFLAERTGGTYSTLKVQPAELEDSGVYFCASRRGSVNTEAFFGQGTRLTVV.

The rearrangement uses TRBV5-1 and TRBJ2-7; 9 nucleotides agree with TRBD1. With 3 bases clipped from V and 9 bases from J, the junction kept 16 bases outside the gene matches. The CDR3 is 16 residues long. Germline CDR1 reads SGHRS; CDR2 reads YFSETQ. CDR3 DNA sequence: TGCGCCAGCAGCTCCCTCTGGGGGACAGGGAGGGATGGGCAGTACTTC. This gives the protein CASSSLWGTGRDGQYF.

V gene TRBV30 combines with J gene TRBJ2-5; 10 bases align to TRBD2. CDR1 is GTSNPN, CDR2 SVGIG, per germline (reference sequence). The CDR3 totals 14 residues. Losses at the gene ends were 2 bases for V and 4 bases for J; bases not matched to a gene: 4. The CDR3 sequence: CAWSLAGGGETQYF. Written as DNA, the CDR3 is TGTGCCTGGAGTTTAGCGGGAGGCGGAGAGACCCAGTACTTC.

This clonotype was detected once. This chain uses TRBV19 with TRBJ1-5; no firm D call. Germline assignment: CDR1 LNHDA and CDR2 SQIVND (reference sequence). The CDR3 extends over 15 amino acids. V lost 0 bases to trimming and J lost 3 bases, with 9 bases between them. In nucleotides, the CDR3 is TGTGCCAGTAGTATAGACGACTCTACCAATCAGCCCCAGCATTTT. Protein product: CASSIDDSTNQPQHF. The whole variable domain, remainder taken from reference TRBV19 and TRBJ1-5, is DGGITQSPKYLFRKEGQNVTLSCEQNLNHDAMYWYRQDPGQGLRLIYYSQIVNDFQKGDIAEGYSVSREKKESFPLTVTSAQKNPTAFYLCASSIDDSTNQPQHFGDGTRLSIL.

This clonotype was seen a few times. V and J are TRBV6-1 and TRBJ2-7; possible D gene TRBD1, 6 bases. In germline, CDR1 is MNHNS, CDR2 SASEGT. This CDR3 comprises 14 residues. V lost 0 bases and J lost 7, with 13 bases in between. CDR3 sequence reads: CASSEAGRGEEQYF. Here the CDR3 DNA reads TGTGCCAGCAGTGAAGCCGGCAGGGGAGAGGAGCAGTACTTC.

This chain joins TRBV13 and TRBJ1-1; no reliable D call. The germline V and J ends were trimmed by 0 bases and 5 bases, with 13 bases remaining between them. CDR3 size: 15 residues. The germline gives CDR1 PRHDT, CDR2 FYEKMQ (reference sequence). CDR3 DNA: TGTGCCAGCAGCTTAGGCAACGGGGTTGGGACTGAAGCTTTCTTT. Protein sequence: CASSLGNGVGTEAFF.

The gene calls are TRBV30 and TRBJ1-1; the D gene is possibly TRBD1 (5 bases). With 2 bases removed from V and 7 bases from J, the gap between germline ends came to 14 bases. Germline V lookup: CDR1 GTSNPN, CDR2 SVGIG (reference sequence). The CDR3 totals 13 residues. In DNA form, the CDR3 reads TGTGCCTGGAGTCTACCCGGGACCTTTGAAGCTTTCTTT. This sequence encodes CAWSLPGTFEAFF.

The gene calls are TRBV4-1 and TRBJ1-2; no reliable D call. Looked up from germline, CDR1 is MGHRA and CDR2 is YSYEKL. This CDR3 has 13 amino acids. The germline V and J ends were trimmed by 1 base and 8 bases, with 11 bases remaining between them. CDR3 loop: CASSQVGTRGYTF. Written as DNA, the CDR3 is TGCGCCAGCAGCCAAGTCGGAACGAGGGGCTACACCTTC.

The chain recombines TRBV19 with TRBJ2-1, with 9 bases fitting TRBD2. Germline V gives CDR1 LNHDA, CDR2 SQIVND (reference sequence). Germline trimming cut 3 bases from V and 5 bases from J; bases unmatched to any gene: 5. The CDR3 is 15 amino acids. CDR3: CASSMGGGVHNEQFF. The DNA for the CDR3 is TGTGCCAGTAGTATGGGCGGGGGGGTCCACAATGAGCAGTTCTTC.